These T cell receptor beta chains were read from a single sample in a study of T-cell reconstitution after alpha-beta-depleted transplantation in children. In TCRdb, the PCR reads were re-called with MiXCR into one record per CDR3 protein. The sample lists fewer than 550,000 distinct CDR3 sequences, about an eighth occurring once. The specimen comprised PBMCs, mostly from graft donor cells, sampled 180 days after TCRalphabeta/CD19-depleted stem cell transplant. These receptors all come from a female patient aged 2-15 years who had a stem cell transplant for aplastic anemia, so the T cells may come from the graft donor. The CDR3 runs from the conserved cysteine through the conserved F or W. D genes are given only for firm matches. Clone size is stated in some rows and not others, as once, few, many or a class when expanded.

j_call v_call clone_size d_call cdr3_aa cdr3_nt
TRBJ2-3 TRBV18 - TRBD2 CASSPVTSGSDTQYF TGTGCCAGCTCACCAGTGACTAGCGGATCAGATACGCAGTATTTT
TRBJ2-3 TRBV7-9 few - CASTSGSGTDTQYF TGTGCCAGCACTTCCGGGAGTGGCACAGATACGCAGTATTTT
TRBJ2-5 TRBV27 - TRBD2 CASSLYGLAGVETQYF TGTGCCAGCAGTTTATATGGACTAGCGGGAGTAGAGACCCAGTACTTC
TRBJ2-3 TRBV12-3/TRBV12-4 few - CASSRGDTSTDTQYF TGTGCCAGCAGCCGGGGGGACACTAGCACAGATACGCAGTATTTT
TRBJ1-4 TRBV20-1 - - CSAPGRTNEKLFF TGCAGTGCTCCGGGACGAACTAATGAAAAACTGTTTTTT
TRBJ2-2 TRBV15 - TRBD1 CATSVNAGESGGANTGELFF TGTGCCACCAGCGTTAACGCCGGAGAGTCAGGGGGAGCGAACACCGGGGAGCTGTTTTTT
TRBJ2-1 TRBV20-1 many TRBD2 CSARAILAGFREQFF TGCAGTGCTAGAGCTATTCTAGCGGGATTCAGAGAGCAGTTCTTC
TRBJ1-5 TRBV29-1 few - CSAGGPQHF TGCAGCGCCGGCGGACCCCAGCATTTT
TRBJ2-1 TRBV20-1 few - CSARDSAGQNEQFF TGCAGTGCTAGAGATTCAGCGGGCCAAAATGAGCAGTTCTTC
TRBJ2-5 TRBV11-2 - - CASSLGSGGFRETQYF TGTGCCAGCAGCTTAGGGTCAGGGGGGTTTCGGGAGACCCAGTACTTC
TRBJ2-5 TRBV9 few - CASSVGPGTGQETQYF TGTGCCAGCAGCGTAGGGCCAGGGACGGGACAAGAGACCCAGTACTTC
TRBJ2-7 TRBV15 few - CATSRQKSWEQYF TGTGCCACCAGCAGACAGAAATCATGGGAGCAGTACTTC
TRBJ1-2 TRBV6-5 few TRBD1 CASSYTRTGWNNYGYTF TGTGCCAGCAGTTACACTAGGACAGGGTGGAATAACTATGGCTACACCTTC
TRBJ1-4 TRBV27 - - CASSGFRAGKLFF TGTGCCAGCAGTGGGTTCCGGGCGGGAAAACTGTTTTTT
TRBJ2-1 TRBV7-6 once TRBD1 CASSSSTGTYNEQFF TGTGCCAGCAGCTCATCGACAGGGACCTACAATGAGCAGTTCTTC
TRBJ1-3 TRBV29-1 many - CSVRGEGNTIYF TGCAGCGTTAGGGGGGAAGGAAACACCATATATTTT
TRBJ1-2 TRBV12-3/TRBV12-4 - TRBD1 CASSLAGQALYGYTF TGTGCCAGCAGTTTAGCGGGACAGGCGCTCTATGGCTACACCTTC
TRBJ2-2 TRBV7-8 - - CASRSQVGRNTGELFF TGTGCCAGCAGATCTCAAGTCGGGAGGAACACCGGGGAGCTGTTTTTT
TRBJ2-1 TRBV4-3 - TRBD1 CASSQGQGANEQFF TGCGCCAGCAGCCAAGGACAGGGGGCGAATGAGCAGTTCTTC
TRBJ2-3 TRBV9 - TRBD2 CASSLRGEGRADPQYF TGTGCCAGCAGTCTCCGTGGGGAGGGCCGCGCAGATCCGCAGTATTTT
TRBJ2-1 TRBV12-3/TRBV12-4 - - CASSPYPPVNEQFF TGTGCCAGCAGTCCATACCCACCTGTCAATGAGCAGTTCTTC
TRBJ2-1 TRBV7-2 - TRBD2 CASSLWREGRNEQFF TGTGCCAGCAGCTTATGGCGGGAGGGCCGGAATGAGCAGTTCTTC
TRBJ2-1 TRBV12-3/TRBV12-4 - TRBD2 CASSLDLAGGSSYNEQFF TGTGCCAGCAGTTTAGACCTAGCGGGAGGGAGCTCCTACAATGAGCAGTTCTTC
TRBJ1-3 TRBV28 few - CASFPLRNSGNTIYF TGTGCCAGCTTCCCTCTCCGTAACTCTGGAAACACCATATATTTT
TRBJ2-7 TRBV3-1 few TRBD1 CASSPTGGTYEQYF TGTGCCAGCAGTCCCACAGGGGGGACCTACGAGCAGTACTTC
TRBJ2-1 TRBV7-6 - - CASSSTGGWREQFF TGTGCCAGCAGCTCGACGGGGGGCTGGCGGGAGCAGTTCTTC
TRBJ2-3 TRBV11-2 few TRBD2 CASTALRWSAGYTDTQYF TGTGCCAGCACCGCTCTTAGGTGGTCAGCGGGGTATACAGATACGCAGTATTTT
TRBJ2-2 TRBV5-1 few TRBD1 CASSKDRTGAGELFF TGCGCCAGCAGCAAGGACAGGACCGGGGCCGGGGAGCTGTTTTTT
TRBJ1-5 TRBV12-3/TRBV12-4 many TRBD1 CASSRLGTGVNQPQHF TGTGCCAGCAGCCGATTGGGGACAGGGGTCAATCAGCCCCAGCATTTT
TRBJ2-2 TRBV5-1 few TRBD2 CASSLVSGLAMDTGELFF TGCGCCAGCAGCTTGGTGTCGGGACTAGCCATGGACACCGGGGAGCTGTTTTTT
TRBJ2-3 TRBV19 many TRBD2 CASRVGGANIDTQYF TGTGCCAGTAGAGTCGGGGGGGCTAATATAGATACGCAGTATTTT
TRBJ1-5 TRBV14 few - CASSQGSPPEGSNQPQHF TGTGCCAGCAGCCAAGGCTCCCCACCGGAGGGGAGCAATCAGCCCCAGCATTTT
TRBJ2-7 TRBV20-1 many - CSARDSYEQYF TGCAGTGCTAGAGATAGCTACGAGCAGTACTTC
TRBJ2-1 TRBV7-2 many - CASSRWQGSSYNEQFF TGTGCCAGCAGCCGTTGGCAGGGTTCGTCCTACAATGAGCAGTTCTTC
TRBJ1-1 TRBV20-1 few - CSARDLVGRAFF TGCAGTGCTAGAGATCTTGTGGGGCGAGCTTTCTTT
TRBJ1-1 TRBV29-1 many TRBD1 CSVWTGTMNTEAFF TGCAGCGTATGGACAGGGACGATGAACACTGAAGCTTTCTTT
TRBJ1-5 TRBV12-3/TRBV12-4 many - CASSPQGGNNQPQHF TGTGCCAGCAGTCCACAGGGAGGCAACAATCAGCCCCAGCATTTT
TRBJ2-1 TRBV20-1 - TRBD2 CSAPNSGRASNEQFF TGCAGTGCCCCCAATAGCGGGAGGGCCAGTAATGAGCAGTTCTTC
TRBJ1-1 TRBV28 - - CASSFLAREAFF TGTGCCAGCAGTTTCCTTGCTCGGGAAGCTTTCTTT
TRBJ1-1 TRBV11-2 - TRBD1 CASSSNPGQRFMNTEAFF TGTGCCAGCAGCTCCAACCCGGGACAGCGGTTTATGAACACTGAAGCTTTCTTT
TRBJ1-6 TRBV7-9 few TRBD1 CASSSGQGASPLHF TGTGCCAGCAGTTCAGGACAGGGAGCTTCACCCCTCCACTTT
TRBJ2-7 TRBV12-3/TRBV12-4 many TRBD2 CASSLVGTSVHEQYF TGTGCCAGCAGTTTAGTTGGGACTAGCGTCCACGAGCAGTACTTC
TRBJ1-1 TRBV9 - - CASSGHTNTEAFF TGTGCCAGCAGCGGCCACACGAACACTGAAGCTTTCTTT
TRBJ2-7 TRBV7-2 few - CASSNRGRERNYEQYF TGTGCCAGCAGTAATAGAGGCAGGGAGCGGAACTACGAGCAGTACTTC
TRBJ2-3 TRBV4-1 many TRBD2 CASSQVGLAGEDTQYF TGCGCCAGCAGCCAAGTTGGACTAGCGGGAGAAGATACGCAGTATTTT
TRBJ2-3 TRBV4-3 few TRBD2 CASSQEGTSGPSWFTDTQYF TGCGCCAGCAGCCAAGAAGGAACTAGCGGTCCCTCGTGGTTCACAGATACGCAGTATTTT
TRBJ1-2 TRBV18 - - CASADPARNYGYTF TGTGCCAGTGCGGATCCGGCCAGGAACTATGGCTACACCTTC
TRBJ1-5 TRBV7-9 - - CASSSERVGNQPQHF TGTGCCAGCAGCTCTGAGAGGGTCGGGAATCAGCCCCAGCATTTT
TRBJ2-2 TRBV4-1 - TRBD2 CASSHEWGGRSNTGELFF TGCGCCAGCAGCCACGAATGGGGCGGGAGGTCGAACACCGGGGAGCTGTTTTTT
TRBJ1-6 TRBV29-1 many - CSALILGRGDSPLHF TGCAGCGCCTTGATTCTGGGCAGGGGTGATTCACCCCTCCACTTT
TRBJ2-7 TRBV5-1 many TRBD1 CASSPPDRGIYEQYF TGCGCCAGCAGCCCCCCGGACAGGGGGATCTACGAGCAGTACTTC
TRBJ2-1 TRBV12-3/TRBV12-4 many - CASSFGVNEQFF TGTGCCAGCAGTTTTGGCGTAAATGAGCAGTTCTTC
TRBJ2-5 TRBV29-1 - TRBD2 CSVETGGEGETQYF TGCAGCGTTGAAACGGGGGGAGAGGGGGAGACCCAGTACTTC
TRBJ2-2 TRBV19 - - CASSTGTPRNGELFF TGTGCCAGTAGTACGGGGACACCCCGGAACGGGGAGCTGTTTTTT
TRBJ1-3 TRBV14 - - CASSQAGRTFSGNTIYF TGTGCCAGCAGCCAAGCAGGACGGACGTTCTCTGGAAACACCATATATTTT
TRBJ1-1 TRBV29-1 - - CSVEVLGQTGPPTEAFF TGCAGCGTTGAAGTTCTTGGCCAGACAGGCCCACCCACTGAAGCTTTCTTT
TRBJ2-3 TRBV7-8 few TRBD2 CASSLAKRSSGRGDTQYF TGTGCCAGCAGCTTAGCGAAACGGTCTAGCGGGAGAGGAGATACGCAGTATTTT